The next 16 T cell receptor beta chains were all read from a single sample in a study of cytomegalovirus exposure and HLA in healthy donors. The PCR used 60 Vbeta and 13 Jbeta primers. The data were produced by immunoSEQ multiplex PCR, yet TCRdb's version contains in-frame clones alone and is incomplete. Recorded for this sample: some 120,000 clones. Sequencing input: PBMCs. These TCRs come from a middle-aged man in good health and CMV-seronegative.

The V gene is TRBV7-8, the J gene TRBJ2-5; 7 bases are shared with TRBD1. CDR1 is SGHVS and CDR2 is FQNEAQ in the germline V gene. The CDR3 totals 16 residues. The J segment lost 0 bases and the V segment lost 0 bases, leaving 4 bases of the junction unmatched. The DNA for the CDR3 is TGTGCCAGCAGCTTAGCGGGACAGCGGTACCAAGAGACCCAGTACTTC. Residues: CASSLAGQRYQETQYF.

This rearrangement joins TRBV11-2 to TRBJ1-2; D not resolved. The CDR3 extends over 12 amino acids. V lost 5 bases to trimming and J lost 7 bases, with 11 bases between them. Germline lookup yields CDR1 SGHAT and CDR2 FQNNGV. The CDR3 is CASSTFLSGYTF. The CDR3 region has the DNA TGTGCCAGCAGCACTTTCTTGTCTGGCTACACCTTC.

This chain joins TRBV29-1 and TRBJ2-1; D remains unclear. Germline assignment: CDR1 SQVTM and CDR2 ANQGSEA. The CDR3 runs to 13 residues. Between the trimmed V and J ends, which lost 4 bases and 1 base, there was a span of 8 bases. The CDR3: CSVAIDSYNEQFF. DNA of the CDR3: TGCAGCGTTGCGATAGATTCCTACAATGAGCAGTTCTTC.

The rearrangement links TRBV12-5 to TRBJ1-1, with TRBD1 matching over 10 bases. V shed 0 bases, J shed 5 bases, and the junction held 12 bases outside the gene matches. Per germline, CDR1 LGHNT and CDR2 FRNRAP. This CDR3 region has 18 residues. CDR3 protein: CASGLVGGGQGVETEAFF. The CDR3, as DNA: TGTGCTAGTGGTTTGGTAGGGGGAGGACAGGGGGTAGAAACTGAAGCTTTCTTT.

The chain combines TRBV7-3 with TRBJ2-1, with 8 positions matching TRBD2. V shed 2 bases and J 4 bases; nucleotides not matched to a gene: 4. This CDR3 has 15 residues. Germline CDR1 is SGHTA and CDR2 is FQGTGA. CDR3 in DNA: TGTGCCAGCAGCTTACGACTAGCGAGGTACAATGAGCAGTTCTTC. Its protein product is CASSLRLARYNEQFF.

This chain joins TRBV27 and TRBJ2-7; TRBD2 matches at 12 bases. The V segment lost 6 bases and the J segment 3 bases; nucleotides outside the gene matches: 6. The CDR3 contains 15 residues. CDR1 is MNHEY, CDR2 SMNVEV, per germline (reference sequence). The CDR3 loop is CASSRLAGDGYEQYF. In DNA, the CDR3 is TGTGCCAGCAGCCGACTAGCGGGAGATGGCTACGAGCAGTACTTC.

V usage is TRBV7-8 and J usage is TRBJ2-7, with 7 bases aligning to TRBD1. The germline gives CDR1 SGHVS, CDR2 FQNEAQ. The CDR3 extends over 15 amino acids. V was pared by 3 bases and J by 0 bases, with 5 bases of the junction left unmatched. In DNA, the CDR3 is TGTGCCAGCAGCTTGGACAGGTTAAGCTCCTACGAGCAGTACTTC. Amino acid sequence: CASSLDRLSSYEQYF.

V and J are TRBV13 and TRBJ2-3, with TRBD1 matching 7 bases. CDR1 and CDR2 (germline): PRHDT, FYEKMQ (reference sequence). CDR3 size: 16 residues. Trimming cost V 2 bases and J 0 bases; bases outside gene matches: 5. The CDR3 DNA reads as TGTGCCAGCAGCTTAAAAGAGGGGGCGAGCACAGATACGCAGTATTTT. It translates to CASSLKEGASTDTQYF.

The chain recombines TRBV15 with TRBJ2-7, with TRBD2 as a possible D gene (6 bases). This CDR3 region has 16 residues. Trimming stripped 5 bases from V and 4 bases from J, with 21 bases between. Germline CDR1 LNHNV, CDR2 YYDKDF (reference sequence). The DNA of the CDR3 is TGTGCCACCAGCGCGGGGCGAGGGCGGGGATCTTACGAGCAGTACTTC. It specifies CATSAGRGRGSYEQYF.

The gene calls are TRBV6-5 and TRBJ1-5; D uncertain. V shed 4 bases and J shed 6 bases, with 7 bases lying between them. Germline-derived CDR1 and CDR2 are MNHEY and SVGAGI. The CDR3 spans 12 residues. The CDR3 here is CASSSGGQPQHF. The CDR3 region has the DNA TGTGCCAGCAGTTCCGGAGGTCAGCCCCAGCATTTT.

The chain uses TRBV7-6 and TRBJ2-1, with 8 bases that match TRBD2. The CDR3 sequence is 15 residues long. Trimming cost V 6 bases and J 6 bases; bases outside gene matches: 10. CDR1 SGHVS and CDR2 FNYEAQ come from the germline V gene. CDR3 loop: CASSRAGVTVNEQFF. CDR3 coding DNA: TGTGCCAGCAGTCGAGCGGGAGTAACGGTCAATGAGCAGTTCTTC.

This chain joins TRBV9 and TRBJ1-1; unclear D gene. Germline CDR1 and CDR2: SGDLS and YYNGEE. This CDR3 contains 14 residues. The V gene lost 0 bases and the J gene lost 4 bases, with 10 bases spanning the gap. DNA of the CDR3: TGTGCCAGCAGCGTAGGAGGCTTTGGCACTGAAGCTTTCTTT. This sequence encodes CASSVGGFGTEAFF.

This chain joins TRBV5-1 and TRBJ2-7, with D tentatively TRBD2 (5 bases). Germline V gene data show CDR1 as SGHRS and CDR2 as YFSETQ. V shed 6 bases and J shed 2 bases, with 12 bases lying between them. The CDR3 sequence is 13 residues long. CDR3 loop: CASMNTGTYEQYF. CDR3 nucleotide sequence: TGCGCCAGCATGAATACGGGGACCTACGAGCAGTACTTC.

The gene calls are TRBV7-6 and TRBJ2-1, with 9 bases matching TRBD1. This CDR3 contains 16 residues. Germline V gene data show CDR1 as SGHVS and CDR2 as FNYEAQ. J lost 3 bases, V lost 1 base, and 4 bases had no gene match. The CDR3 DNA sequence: TGTGCCAGCAGCTTAGATGTGGGACAGGGCTACAATGAGCAGTTCTTC. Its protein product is CASSLDVGQGYNEQFF.

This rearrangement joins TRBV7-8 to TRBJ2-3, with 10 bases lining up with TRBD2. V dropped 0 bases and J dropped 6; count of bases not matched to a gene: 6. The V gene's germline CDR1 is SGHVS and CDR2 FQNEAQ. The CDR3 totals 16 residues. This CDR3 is CASSLASSGRGDTQYF. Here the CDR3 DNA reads TGTGCCAGCAGCTTAGCATCTAGCGGGAGAGGGGATACGCAGTATTTT.

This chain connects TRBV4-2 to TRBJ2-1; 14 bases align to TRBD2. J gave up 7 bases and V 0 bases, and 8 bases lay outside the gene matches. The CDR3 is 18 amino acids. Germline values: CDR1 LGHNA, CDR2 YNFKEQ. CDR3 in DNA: TGTGCCAGCAGCCAAGATCCTCGTGGGACTAGCGGGGGTAATGAGCAGTTCTTC. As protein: CASSQDPRGTSGGNEQFF.